Below are 7 T cell receptor beta chains sequenced from a single sample in a study of blood T cell repertoires in COVID-19. Data came from immunoSEQ multiplex PCR; TCRdb stores just in-frame clones and leaves some out. The top ten hold 1.6% of the sample, which has about 140,000 clones, about four fifths seen once. The material sequenced was peripheral blood. The receptors derive from a human donor in a cohort sampled during active COVID-19.

The J gene is TRBJ2-7, the V gene TRBV7-9; 10 bases agree with TRBD1. Trimming took 6 bases from V and 3 from J; bases not matched to a gene: 5. Germline V CDR1 and CDR2: SEHNR, FQNEAQ (reference sequence). The CDR3 has 14 residues. The chain's CDR3 is CASRVTGGDYEQYF. The CDR3 nucleotides read TGTGCCAGCAGAGTGACAGGGGGCGACTACGAGCAGTACTTC. Looking up the rest from reference TRBV7-9 and TRBJ2-7 gives the full variable domain: DTGVSQNPRHKITKRGQNVTFRCDPISEHNRLYWYRQTLGQGPEFLTYFQNEAQLEKSRLLSDRFSAERPKGSFSTLEIQRTEQGDSAMYLCASRVTGGDYEQYFGPGTRLTVT.

Notes on this clone: At one of its ends the junction is not consistent with the germline gene, which may arise from a read error. The chain recombines TRBV11-2 with TRBJ2-2, with 8 bases that match TRBD2. The V gene's germline CDR1 is SGHAT and CDR2 FQNNGV. The CDR3 covers 15 residues. The CDR3 spells CASTLAGWDTGELFF. As DNA, the CDR3 is TGTGCCAGCACCTTAGCGGGATGGGACACCGGGGAGCTGTTTTTT.

J is TRBJ2-5 and V is TRBV2, with 10 bases fitting TRBD1. Germline CDR1 reads SNHLY; CDR2 reads FYNNEI. Trimming at V came to 8 bases and at J to 5 bases, leaving 8 bases not matched to a gene. This CDR3 region has 14 residues. CDR3 sequence: CASLDRGRFETQYF. Written as DNA, the CDR3 is TGTGCCAGCCTGGACAGGGGGAGGTTTGAGACCCAGTACTTC.

This chain links TRBV7-8 with TRBJ2-7, with TRBD1 matching 8 bases. There are 14 residues in the CDR3. The ends lost 6 bases at V and 2 bases at J; junction bases unmatched: 6. The germline gives CDR1 SGHVS, CDR2 FQNEAQ. CDR3 loop: CASRADRVTYEQYF. In nucleotides, the CDR3 is TGTGCCAGCAGGGCGGACAGGGTAACCTACGAGCAGTACTTC.

The genes are TRBV28 and TRBJ2-7; 11 bases agree with TRBD2. The germline V gene encodes CDR1 MDHEN and CDR2 SYDVKM. CDR3 length: 14 amino acids. V dropped 6 bases and J dropped 3; count of bases not matched to a gene: 4. CDR3 nucleotides: TGTGCCAGCAGGGAACTAGCGGGAGTCTACGAGCAGTACTTC. It yields the protein CASRELAGVYEQYF.

CDR3 in DNA: TGTGCCAGCAGTTTCATACCGGGACAGGGCCGGACTAATGAAAAACTGTTTTTT. Amino acids: CASSFIPGQGRTNEKLFF. The rearrangement links TRBV6-2 or TRBV6-3 to TRBJ1-4; 9 bases line up with TRBD1. Trimming cost V 4 bases and J 2 bases; bases outside gene matches: 11. Germline V CDR1 and CDR2: MNHEY, SVGEGT. CDR3 size: 18 residues.

The chain joins TRBV7-8 to TRBJ1-2; 11 bases map to TRBD1. V shed 3 bases, J shed 7 bases, and the junction held 4 bases outside the gene matches. CDR1 is SGHVS and CDR2 is FQNEAQ in the germline V gene. The CDR3 sequence is 14 residues long. CDR3 nucleotides: TGTGCCAGCAGCTTCCCCGGGACAGGGGGTGGCTACACCTTC. This codes for CASSFPGTGGGYTF. The full variable domain, completed using reference TRBV7-8 and TRBJ1-2, is GAGVSQSPRYKVAKRGQDVALRCDPISGHVSLFWYQQALGQGPEFLTYFQNEAQLDKSGLPSDRFFAERPEGSVSTLKIQRTQQEDSAVYLCASSFPGTGGGYTFGSGTRLTVV.